This T cell receptor beta chain came from a study of blood T cell repertoires in COVID-19. V lost 1 base to trimming and J lost 0 bases, with 18 bases between them. Germline CDR1 reads KGHSH; CDR2 reads LQKENI. This CDR3 contains 18 residues. Original data processing: How many nucleated cells were present was estimated from reference gene primer amplification. Produced via immunoSEQ multiplex PCR; TCRdb's table is partial and in-frame only. V, J and clone size derive from that table, while D and trimming were established from the DNA sequence. The sample lists hundreds of thousands of clones, around 86% occurring once.

The chain links TRBV18 to TRBJ1-1, with D possibly TRBD1 on 5 matching bases. This TCR came from a man in his 60s who had recovered from COVID-19. Sequenced sample: PBMCs or T cells enriched from blood (not recorded which). The CDR3 sequence: CASSPLGRALSMNTEAFF. The CDR3 coding sequence is TGTGCCAGCTCACCACTGGGCAGGGCCCTTAGCATGAACACTGAAGCTTTCTTT.